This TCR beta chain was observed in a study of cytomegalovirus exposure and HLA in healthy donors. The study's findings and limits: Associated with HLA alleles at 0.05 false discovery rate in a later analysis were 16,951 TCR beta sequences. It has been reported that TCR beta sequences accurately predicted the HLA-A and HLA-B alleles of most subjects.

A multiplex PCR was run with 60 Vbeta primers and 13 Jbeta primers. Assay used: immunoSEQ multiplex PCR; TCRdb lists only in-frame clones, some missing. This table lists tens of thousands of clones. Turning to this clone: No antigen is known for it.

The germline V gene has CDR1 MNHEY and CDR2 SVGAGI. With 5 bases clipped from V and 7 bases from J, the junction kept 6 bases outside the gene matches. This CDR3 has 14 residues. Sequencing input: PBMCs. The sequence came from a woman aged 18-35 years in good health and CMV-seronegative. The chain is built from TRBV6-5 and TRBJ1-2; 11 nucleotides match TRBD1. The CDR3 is CASSRGQGGGGYTF. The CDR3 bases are TGTGCCAGCAGTAGGGGACAGGGGGGAGGTGGCTACACCTTC.